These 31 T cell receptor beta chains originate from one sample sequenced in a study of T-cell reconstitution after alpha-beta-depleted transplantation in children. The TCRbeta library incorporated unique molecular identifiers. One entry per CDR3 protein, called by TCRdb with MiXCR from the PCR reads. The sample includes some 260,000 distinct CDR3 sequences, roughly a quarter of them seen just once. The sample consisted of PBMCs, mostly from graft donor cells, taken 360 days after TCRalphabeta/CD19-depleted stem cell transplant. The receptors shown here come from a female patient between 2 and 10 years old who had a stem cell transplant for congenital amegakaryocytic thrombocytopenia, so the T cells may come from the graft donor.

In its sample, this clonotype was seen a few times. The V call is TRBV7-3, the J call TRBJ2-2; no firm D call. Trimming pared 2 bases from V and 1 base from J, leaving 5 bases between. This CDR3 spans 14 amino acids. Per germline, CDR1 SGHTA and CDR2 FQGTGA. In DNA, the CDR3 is TGTGCCAGCAGCTTAGGGGTGAACACCGGGGAGCTGTTTTTT. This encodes CASSLGVNTGELFF.

In DNA form, the CDR3 reads TGCGCCAGCAGCCAGGGGTTGCTCGATTATTCACCCCTCCACTTT. Translated: CASSQGLLDYSPLHF. The chain couples TRBV4-1 to TRBJ1-6; the D is unclear. Germline CDR1 MGHRA, CDR2 YSYEKL. With 3 bases removed from V and 8 bases from J, the gap between germline ends came to 14 bases. CDR3 length equals 15 residues.

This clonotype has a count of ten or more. CDR3 sequence: CASSRPWGASDTQYF. As DNA, the CDR3 is TGTGCCAGCAGCCGTCCGTGGGGGGCCTCAGATACGCAGTATTTT. The chain is built from TRBV12-3 or TRBV12-4 and TRBJ2-3; D may match TRBD1 or TRBD2 (6 bases each). This CDR3 has 15 amino acids. Trimming shortened V by 6 bases and J by 4 bases, and 17 bases separated the two germline ends.

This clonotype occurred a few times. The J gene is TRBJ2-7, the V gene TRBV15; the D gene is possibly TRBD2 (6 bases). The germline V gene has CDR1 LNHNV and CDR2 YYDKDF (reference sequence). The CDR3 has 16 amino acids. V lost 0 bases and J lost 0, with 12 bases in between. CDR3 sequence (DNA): TGTGCCACCAGCAGAGATCCTGGAGGGAACTCCTACGAGCAGTACTTC. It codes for CATSRDPGGNSYEQYF.

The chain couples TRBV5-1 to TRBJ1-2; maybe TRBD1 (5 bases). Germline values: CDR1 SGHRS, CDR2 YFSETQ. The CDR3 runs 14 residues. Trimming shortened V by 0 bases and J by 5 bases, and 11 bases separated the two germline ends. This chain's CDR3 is CASSLEGTEYGYTF. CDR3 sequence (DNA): TGCGCCAGCAGCTTGGAAGGGACGGAATATGGCTACACCTTC.

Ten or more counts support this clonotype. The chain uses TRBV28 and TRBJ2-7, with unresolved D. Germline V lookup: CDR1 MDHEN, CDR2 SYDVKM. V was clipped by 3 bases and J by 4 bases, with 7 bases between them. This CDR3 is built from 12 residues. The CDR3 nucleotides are TGTGCCAGCAGTTTCATGACTTACGAGCAGTACTTC. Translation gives CASSFMTYEQYF.

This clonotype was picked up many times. The CDR3 spells CASSQDRAVLYEQYF. As DNA, the CDR3 is TGCGCCAGCAGCCAAGACAGAGCGGTGCTCTACGAGCAGTACTTC. V gene TRBV4-3 combines with J gene TRBJ2-7; tentatively, D is TRBD2 (5 bases). The CDR3 totals 15 residues. Trimming pared 0 bases from V and 3 bases from J, leaving 12 bases between. CDR1 and CDR2 (germline): LGHNA, YSLEER.

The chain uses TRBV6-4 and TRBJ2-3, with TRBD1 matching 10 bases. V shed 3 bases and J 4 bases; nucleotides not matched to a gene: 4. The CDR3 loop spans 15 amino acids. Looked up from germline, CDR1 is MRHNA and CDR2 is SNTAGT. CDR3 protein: CASSETGTGADTQYF. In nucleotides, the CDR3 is TGTGCCAGCAGTGAAACCGGGACAGGGGCAGATACGCAGTATTTT.

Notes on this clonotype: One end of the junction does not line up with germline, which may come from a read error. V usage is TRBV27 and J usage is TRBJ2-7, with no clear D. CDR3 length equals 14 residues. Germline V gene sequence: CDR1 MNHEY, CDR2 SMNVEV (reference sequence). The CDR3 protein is CASSPLGRFNEQHF. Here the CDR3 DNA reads TGTGCCAGCAGCCCTCTCGGAAGGTTTAACGAGCAGCACTTC.

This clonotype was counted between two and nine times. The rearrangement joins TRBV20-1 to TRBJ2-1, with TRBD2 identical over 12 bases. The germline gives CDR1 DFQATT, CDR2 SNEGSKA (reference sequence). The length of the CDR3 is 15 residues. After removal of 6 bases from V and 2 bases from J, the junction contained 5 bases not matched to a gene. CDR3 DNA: TGCAGTGCAATCACTAGCGGGAGGCCCTACAATGAGCAGTTCTTC. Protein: CSAITSGRPYNEQFF.

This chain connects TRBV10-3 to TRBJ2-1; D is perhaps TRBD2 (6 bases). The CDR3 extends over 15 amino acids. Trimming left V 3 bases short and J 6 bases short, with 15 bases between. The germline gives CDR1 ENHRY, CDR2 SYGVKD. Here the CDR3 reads CAISDGTTGGNEQFF. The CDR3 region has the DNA TGTGCCATCAGTGACGGGACCACCGGGGGCAATGAGCAGTTCTTC.

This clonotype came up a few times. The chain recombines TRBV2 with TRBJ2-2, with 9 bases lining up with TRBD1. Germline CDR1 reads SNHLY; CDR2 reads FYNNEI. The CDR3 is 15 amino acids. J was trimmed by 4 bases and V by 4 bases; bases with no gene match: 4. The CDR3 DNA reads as TGTGCCAGCAGTGCTTCGGGACAGGGCACCGGGGAGCTGTTTTTT. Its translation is CASSASGQGTGELFF.

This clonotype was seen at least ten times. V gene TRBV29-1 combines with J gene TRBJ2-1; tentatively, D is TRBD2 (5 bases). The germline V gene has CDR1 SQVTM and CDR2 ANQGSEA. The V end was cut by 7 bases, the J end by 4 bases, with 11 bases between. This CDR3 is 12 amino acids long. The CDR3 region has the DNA TGCAGCGGGAGGATAGGTTACAATGAGCAGTTCTTC. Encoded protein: CSGRIGYNEQFF.

The CDR3 spells CSARAVNNSPLHF. The CDR3 DNA follows: TGCAGTGCTAGGGCTGTGAATAATTCACCCCTCCACTTT. V gene TRBV20-1 combines with J gene TRBJ1-6; D ambiguous. V was shortened by 3 bases and J by 5 bases, with 8 bases between the two germline ends. CDR3 length: 13 amino acids. Germline loops: CDR1 DFQATT, CDR2 SNEGSKA (reference sequence).

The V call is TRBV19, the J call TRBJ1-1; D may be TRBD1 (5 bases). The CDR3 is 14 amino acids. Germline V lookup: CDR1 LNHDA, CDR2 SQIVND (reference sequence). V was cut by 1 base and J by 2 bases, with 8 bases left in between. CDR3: CASSIGDPNTEAFF. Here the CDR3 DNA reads TGTGCCAGTAGTATAGGGGACCCCAACACTGAAGCTTTCTTT.

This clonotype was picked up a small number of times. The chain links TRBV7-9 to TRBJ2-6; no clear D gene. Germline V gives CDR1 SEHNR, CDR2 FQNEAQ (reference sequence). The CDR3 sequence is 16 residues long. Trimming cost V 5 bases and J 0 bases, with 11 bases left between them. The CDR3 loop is CASSPPDLSGANVLTF. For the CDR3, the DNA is TGTGCCAGCAGCCCCCCCGACCTCTCTGGGGCCAACGTCCTGACTTTC. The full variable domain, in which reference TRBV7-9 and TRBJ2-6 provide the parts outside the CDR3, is DTGVSQNPRHKITKRGQNVTFRCDPISEHNRLYWYRQTLGQGPEFLTYFQNEAQLEKSRLLSDRFSAERPKGSFSTLEIQRTEQGDSAMYLCASSPPDLSGANVLTFGAGSRLTVL.

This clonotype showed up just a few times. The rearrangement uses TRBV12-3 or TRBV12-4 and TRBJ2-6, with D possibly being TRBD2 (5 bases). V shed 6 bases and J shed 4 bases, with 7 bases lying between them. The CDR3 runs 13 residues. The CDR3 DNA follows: TGTGCCAGCAGCCCGGGGGGGGCCAACGTCCTGACTTTC. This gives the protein CASSPGGANVLTF.

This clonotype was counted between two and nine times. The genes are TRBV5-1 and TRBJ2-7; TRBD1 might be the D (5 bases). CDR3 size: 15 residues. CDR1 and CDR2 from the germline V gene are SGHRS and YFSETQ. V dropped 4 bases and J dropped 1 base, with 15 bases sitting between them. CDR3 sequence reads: CASSKTVGLSYEQYF. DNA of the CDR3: TGCGCCAGCAGCAAAACGGTGGGGCTTTCCTACGAGCAGTACTTC.

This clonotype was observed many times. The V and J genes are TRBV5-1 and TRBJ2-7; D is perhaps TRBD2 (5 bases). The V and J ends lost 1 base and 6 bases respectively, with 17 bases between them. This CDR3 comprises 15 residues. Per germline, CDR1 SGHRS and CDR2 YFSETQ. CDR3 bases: TGCGCCAGCAGCTTGAGTTCGGGATTCGGCCTCGAGCAGTACTTC. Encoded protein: CASSLSSGFGLEQYF.

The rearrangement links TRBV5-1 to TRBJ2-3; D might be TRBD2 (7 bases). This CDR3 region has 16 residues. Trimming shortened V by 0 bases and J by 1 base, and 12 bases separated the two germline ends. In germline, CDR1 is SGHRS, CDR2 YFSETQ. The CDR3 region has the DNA TGCGCCAGCAGCTTGGCTACGGGGGGCGGCACAGATACGCAGTATTTT. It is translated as CASSLATGGGTDTQYF.

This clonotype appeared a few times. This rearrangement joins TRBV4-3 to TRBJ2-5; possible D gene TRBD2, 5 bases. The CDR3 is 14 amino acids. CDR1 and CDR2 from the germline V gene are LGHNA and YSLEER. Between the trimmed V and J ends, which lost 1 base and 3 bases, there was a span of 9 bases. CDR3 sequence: CASSQGGLKETQYF. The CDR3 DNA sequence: TGCGCCAGCAGCCAAGGCGGACTGAAAGAGACCCAGTACTTC.

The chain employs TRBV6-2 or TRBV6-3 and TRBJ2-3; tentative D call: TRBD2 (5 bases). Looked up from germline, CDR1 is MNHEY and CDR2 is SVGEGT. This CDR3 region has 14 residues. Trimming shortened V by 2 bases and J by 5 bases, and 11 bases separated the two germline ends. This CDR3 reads CASSYRLAGDTQYF. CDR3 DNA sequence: TGTGCCAGCAGTTACCGGCTAGCTGGAGATACGCAGTATTTT.

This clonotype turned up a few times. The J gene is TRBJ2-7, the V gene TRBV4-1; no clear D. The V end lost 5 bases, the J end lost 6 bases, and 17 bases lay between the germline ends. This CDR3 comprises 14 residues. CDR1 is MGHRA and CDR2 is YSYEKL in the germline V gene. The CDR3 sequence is CASSSRDVTPEQYF. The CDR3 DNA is TGCGCCAGCAGCTCCCGAGACGTGACCCCCGAGCAGTACTTC.

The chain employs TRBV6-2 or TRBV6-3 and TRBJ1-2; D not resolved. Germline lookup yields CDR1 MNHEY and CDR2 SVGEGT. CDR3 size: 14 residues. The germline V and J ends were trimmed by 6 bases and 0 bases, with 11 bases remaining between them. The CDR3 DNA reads TGTGCCAGCAGGTTTCTGGGTTCTAACTATGGCTACACCTTC. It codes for CASRFLGSNYGYTF.

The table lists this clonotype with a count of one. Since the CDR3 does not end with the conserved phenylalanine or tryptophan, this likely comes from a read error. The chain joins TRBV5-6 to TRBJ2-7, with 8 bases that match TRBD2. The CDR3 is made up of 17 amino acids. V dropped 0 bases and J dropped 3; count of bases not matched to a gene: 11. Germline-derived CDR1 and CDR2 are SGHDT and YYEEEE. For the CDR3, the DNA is TGTGCCAGCAGCTTGGGCCCGTTAGGGAGCGGGGGCTACGAGCAGTACTTG. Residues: CASSLGPLGSGGYEQYL.

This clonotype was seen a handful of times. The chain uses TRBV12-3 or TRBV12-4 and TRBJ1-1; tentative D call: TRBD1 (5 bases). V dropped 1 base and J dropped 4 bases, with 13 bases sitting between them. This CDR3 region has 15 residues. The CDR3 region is CASSLEGWSGTEAFF. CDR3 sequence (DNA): TGTGCCAGCAGTTTAGAGGGGTGGTCGGGCACTGAAGCTTTCTTT.

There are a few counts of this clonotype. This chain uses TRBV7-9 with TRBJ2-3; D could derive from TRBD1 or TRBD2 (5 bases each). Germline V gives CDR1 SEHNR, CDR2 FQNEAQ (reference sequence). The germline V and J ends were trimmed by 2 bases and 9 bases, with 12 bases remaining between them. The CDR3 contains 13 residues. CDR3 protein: CASSLRGQGTQYF. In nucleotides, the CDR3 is TGTGCCAGCAGCTTAAGAGGGCAGGGCACGCAGTATTTT.

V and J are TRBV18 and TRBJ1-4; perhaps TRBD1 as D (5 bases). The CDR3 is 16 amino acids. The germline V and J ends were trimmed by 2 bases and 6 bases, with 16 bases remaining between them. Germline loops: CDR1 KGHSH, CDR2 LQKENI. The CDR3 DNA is TGTGCCAGCTCACCAGGCCTCGGGGCAGGTGATGAAAAACTGTTTTTT. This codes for CASSPGLGAGDEKLFF.

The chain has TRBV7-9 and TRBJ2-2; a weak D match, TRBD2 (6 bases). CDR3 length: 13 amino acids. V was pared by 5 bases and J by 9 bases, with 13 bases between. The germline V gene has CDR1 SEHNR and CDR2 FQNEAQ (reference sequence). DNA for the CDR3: TGTGCCAGCAGCCCCGGGAGTGCTCGGGAGCTGTTTTTT. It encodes CASSPGSARELFF.

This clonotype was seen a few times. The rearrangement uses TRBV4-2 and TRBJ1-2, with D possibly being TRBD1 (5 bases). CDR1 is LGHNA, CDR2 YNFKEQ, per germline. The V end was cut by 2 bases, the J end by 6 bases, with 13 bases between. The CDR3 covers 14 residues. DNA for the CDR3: TGTGCCAGCAGCCAACTTGGGGACCTCCATGGCTACACCTTC. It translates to CASSQLGDLHGYTF.

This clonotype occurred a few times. The CDR3 nucleotides read TGTGCCAGCAGCCAAGCCGGACTACCGAGCTCCTACGAGCAGTACTTC. This encodes CASSQAGLPSSYEQYF. This chain uses TRBV3-1 with TRBJ2-7, with D possibly being TRBD2 (6 bases). V gave up 1 base and J gave up 0 bases, with 13 bases separating them. Per the germline V gene, CDR1 is LGHDT and CDR2 is YNNKEL (reference sequence). The CDR3 contains 16 residues.